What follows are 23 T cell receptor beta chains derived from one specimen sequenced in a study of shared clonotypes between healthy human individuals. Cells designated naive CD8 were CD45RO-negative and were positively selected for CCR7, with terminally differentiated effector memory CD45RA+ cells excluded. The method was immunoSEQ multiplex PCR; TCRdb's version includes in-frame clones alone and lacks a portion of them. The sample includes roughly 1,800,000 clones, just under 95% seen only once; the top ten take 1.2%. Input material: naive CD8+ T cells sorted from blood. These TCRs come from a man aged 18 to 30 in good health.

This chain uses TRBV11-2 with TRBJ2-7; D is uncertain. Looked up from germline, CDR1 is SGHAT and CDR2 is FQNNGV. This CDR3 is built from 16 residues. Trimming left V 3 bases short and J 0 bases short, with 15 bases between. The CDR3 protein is CASSLIPYVSSYEQYF. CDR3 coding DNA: TGTGCCAGCAGCTTGATCCCTTATGTGAGCTCCTACGAGCAGTACTTC.

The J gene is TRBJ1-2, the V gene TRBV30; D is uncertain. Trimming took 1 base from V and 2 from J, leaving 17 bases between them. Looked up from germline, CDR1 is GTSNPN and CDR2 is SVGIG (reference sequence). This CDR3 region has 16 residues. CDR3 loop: CAWSEGWEDPNYGYTF. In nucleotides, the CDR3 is TGTGCCTGGAGTGAGGGTTGGGAGGACCCCAACTATGGCTACACCTTC. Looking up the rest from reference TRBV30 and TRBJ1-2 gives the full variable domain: SQTIHQWPATLVQPVGSPLSLECTVEGTSNPNLYWYRQAAGRGLQLLFYSVGIGQISSEVPQNLSASRPQDRQFILSSKKLLLSDSGFYLCAWSEGWEDPNYGYTFGSGTRLTVV.

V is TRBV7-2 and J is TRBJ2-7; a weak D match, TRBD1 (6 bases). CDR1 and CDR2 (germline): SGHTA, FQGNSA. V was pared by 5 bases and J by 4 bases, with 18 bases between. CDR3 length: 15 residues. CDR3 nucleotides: TGTGCCAGCAGCGGGAAATCCGGGACACTTTACGAGCAGTACTTC. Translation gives CASSGKSGTLYEQYF.

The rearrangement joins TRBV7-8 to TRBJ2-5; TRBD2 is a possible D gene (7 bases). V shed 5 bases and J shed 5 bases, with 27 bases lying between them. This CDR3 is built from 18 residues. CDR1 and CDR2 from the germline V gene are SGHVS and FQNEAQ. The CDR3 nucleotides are TGTGCCAGCAGCCCTCTCCTAGGGGGGGCCCCCCTCGAGGAGACCCAGTACTTC. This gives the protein CASSPLLGGAPLEETQYF. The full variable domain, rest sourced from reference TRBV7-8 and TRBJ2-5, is GAGVSQSPRYKVAKRGQDVALRCDPISGHVSLFWYQQALGQGPEFLTYFQNEAQLDKSGLPSDRFFAERPEGSVSTLKIQRTQQEDSAVYLCASSPLLGGAPLEETQYFGPGTRLLVL.

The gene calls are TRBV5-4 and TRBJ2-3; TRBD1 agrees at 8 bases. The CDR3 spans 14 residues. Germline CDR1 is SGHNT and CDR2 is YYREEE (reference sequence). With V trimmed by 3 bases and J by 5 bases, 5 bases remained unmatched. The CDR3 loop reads CASSSGGLQDTQYF. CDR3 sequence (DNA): TGTGCCAGCAGCTCAGGGGGCCTGCAAGATACGCAGTATTTT.

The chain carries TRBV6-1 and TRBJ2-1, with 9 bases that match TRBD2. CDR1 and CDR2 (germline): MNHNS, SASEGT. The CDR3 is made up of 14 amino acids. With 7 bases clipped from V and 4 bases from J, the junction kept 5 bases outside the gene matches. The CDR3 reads CASTMLAGYNEQFF. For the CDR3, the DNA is TGTGCCAGCACGATGCTAGCGGGGTACAATGAGCAGTTCTTC.

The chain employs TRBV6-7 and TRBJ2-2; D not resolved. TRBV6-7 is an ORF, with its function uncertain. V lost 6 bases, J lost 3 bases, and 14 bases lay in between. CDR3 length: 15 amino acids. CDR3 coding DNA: TGTGCCAGCAGCCACCTGGGCAGCCACACCGGGGAGCTGTTTTTT. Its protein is CASSHLGSHTGELFF.

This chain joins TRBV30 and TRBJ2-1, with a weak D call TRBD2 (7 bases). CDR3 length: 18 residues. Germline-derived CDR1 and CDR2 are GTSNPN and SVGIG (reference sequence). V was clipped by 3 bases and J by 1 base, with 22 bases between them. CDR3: CAWSGGGRVIESYNEQFF. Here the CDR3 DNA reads TGTGCCTGGAGCGGGGGCGGGAGAGTAATAGAGTCCTACAATGAGCAGTTCTTC.

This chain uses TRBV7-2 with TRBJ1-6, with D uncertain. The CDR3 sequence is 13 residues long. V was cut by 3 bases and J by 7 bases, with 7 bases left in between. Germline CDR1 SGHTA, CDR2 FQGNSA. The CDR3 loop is CASSFFGNSPLHF. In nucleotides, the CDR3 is TGTGCCAGCAGCTTCTTCGGGAATTCACCCCTCCACTTT.

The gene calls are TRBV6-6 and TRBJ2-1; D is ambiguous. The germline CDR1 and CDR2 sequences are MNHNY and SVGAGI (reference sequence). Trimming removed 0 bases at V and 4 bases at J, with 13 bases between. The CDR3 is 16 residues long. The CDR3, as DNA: TGTGCCAGCAGTTACTCCTGGCAGGCGGAATACAATGAGCAGTTCTTC. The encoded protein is CASSYSWQAEYNEQFF.

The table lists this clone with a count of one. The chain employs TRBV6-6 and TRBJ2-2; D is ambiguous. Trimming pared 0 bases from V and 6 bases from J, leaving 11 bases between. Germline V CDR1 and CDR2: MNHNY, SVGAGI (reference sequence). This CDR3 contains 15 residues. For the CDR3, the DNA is TGTGCCAGCAGTTACTCGGTAGTTGGGGCCGGGGAGCTGTTTTTT. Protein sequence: CASSYSVVGAGELFF.

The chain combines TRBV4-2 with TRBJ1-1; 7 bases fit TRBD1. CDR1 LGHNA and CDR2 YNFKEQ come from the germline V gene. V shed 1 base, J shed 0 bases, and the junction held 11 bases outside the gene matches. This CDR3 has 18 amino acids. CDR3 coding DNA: TGTGCCAGCAGCCAAGGATCGACAGGGAGCGCCCTGAACACTGAAGCTTTCTTT. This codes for CASSQGSTGSALNTEAFF.

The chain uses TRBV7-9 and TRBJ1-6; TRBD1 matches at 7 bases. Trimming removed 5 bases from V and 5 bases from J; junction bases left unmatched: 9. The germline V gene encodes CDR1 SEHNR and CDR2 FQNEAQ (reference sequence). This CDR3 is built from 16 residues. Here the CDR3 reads CASSPPSGTDNSPLHF. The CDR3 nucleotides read TGTGCCAGCAGCCCTCCCTCCGGGACAGATAATTCACCCCTCCACTTT.

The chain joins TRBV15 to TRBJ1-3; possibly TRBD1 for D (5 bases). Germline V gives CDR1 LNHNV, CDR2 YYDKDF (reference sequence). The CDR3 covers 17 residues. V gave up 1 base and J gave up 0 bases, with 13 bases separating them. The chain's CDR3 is CATSRVGGLNSGNTIYF. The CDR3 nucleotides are TGTGCCACCAGCAGAGTTGGGGGGTTAAACTCTGGAAACACCATATATTTT.

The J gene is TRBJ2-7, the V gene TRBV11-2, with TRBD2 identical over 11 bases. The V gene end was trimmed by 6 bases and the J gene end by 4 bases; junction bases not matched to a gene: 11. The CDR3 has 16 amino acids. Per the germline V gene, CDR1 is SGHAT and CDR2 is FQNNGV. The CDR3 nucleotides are TGTGCCAGCAGTCCCCCGACTAGCGGGGTAGAATACGAGCAGTACTTC. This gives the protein CASSPPTSGVEYEQYF.

The CDR3 DNA reads as TGCGCCAGCAGCCAAGAACGGGCTTACACTGAAGCTTTCTTT. Translated: CASSQERAYTEAFF. The rearrangement uses TRBV4-1 and TRBJ1-1; D uncertain. The CDR3 covers 14 residues. Germline V gene data show CDR1 as MGHRA and CDR2 as YSYEKL. The V end lost 0 bases, the J end lost 3 bases, and 8 bases lay between the germline ends.

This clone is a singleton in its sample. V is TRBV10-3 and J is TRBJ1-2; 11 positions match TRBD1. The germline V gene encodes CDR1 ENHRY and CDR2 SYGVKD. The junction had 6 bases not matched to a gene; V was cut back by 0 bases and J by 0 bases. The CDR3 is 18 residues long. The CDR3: CAISESEGQGATNYGYTF. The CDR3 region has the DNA TGTGCCATCAGTGAGTCCGAAGGACAGGGGGCCACTAACTATGGCTACACCTTC.

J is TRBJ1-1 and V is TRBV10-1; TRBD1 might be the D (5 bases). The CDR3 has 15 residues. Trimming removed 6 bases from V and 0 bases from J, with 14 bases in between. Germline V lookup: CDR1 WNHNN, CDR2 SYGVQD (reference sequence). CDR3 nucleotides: TGCGCCAGCAGCGACAGTATGGACATGAACACTGAAGCTTTCTTT. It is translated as CASSDSMDMNTEAFF.

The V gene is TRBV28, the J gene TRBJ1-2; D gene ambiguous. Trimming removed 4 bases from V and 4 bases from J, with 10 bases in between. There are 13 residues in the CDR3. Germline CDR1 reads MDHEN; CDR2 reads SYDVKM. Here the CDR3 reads CASSYSRIYGYTF. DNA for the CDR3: TGTGCCAGCAGTTACAGCCGCATCTATGGCTACACCTTC.

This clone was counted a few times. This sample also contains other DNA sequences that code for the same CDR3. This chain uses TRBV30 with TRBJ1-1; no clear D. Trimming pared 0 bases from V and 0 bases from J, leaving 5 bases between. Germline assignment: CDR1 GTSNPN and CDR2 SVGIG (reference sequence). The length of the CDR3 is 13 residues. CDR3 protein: CAWSVLMNTEAFF. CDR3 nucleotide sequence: TGTGCCTGGAGTGTACTTATGAACACTGAAGCTTTCTTT.

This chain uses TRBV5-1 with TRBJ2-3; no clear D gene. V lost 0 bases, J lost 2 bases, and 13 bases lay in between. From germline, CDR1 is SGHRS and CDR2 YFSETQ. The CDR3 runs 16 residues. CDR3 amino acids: CASSLAGLELTDTQYF. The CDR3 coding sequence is TGCGCCAGCAGCTTGGCCGGGCTAGAGCTCACAGATACGCAGTATTTT.

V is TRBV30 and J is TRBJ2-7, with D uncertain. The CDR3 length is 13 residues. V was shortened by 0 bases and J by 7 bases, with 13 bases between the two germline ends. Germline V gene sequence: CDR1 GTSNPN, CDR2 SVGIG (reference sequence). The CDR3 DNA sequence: TGTGCCTGGAGTGTTAACGAGGAGACGGAGCAGTACTTC. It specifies CAWSVNEETEQYF.

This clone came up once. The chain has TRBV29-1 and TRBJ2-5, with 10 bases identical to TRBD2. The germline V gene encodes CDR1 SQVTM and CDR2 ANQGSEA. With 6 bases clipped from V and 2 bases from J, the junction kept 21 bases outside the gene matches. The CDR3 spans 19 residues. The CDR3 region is CSVASGTSVPSWGQETQYF. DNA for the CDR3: TGCAGCGTAGCCTCCGGGACTAGCGTACCTTCATGGGGGCAAGAGACCCAGTACTTC.